These 16 T cell receptor beta chains originate from one sample sequenced in a study of cytomegalovirus exposure and HLA in healthy donors (TCRdb year 2017). Library construction relied on the immunoSEQ multiplex PCR assay. TCRdb carries this immuneACCESS record with in-frame sequences only. Its versions omit some clonotypes, under half of them owing to an unresolved V gene in the studies checked, with the rest unexplained. A total of 150,000 to 200,000 clones appear in this sample, roughly 81% of them only once. Of the sample, 1% to 1.5% falls within the top ten clones. The sequenced sample was PBMCs. Every receptor here comes from a woman under 40 in good health and CMV-seronegative.

The J gene is TRBJ2-2, the V gene TRBV18; D not resolved. This CDR3 is 15 amino acids long. Germline values: CDR1 KGHSH, CDR2 LQKENI. V was cut by 4 bases and J by 1 base, with 10 bases left in between. The CDR3 protein is CASSLLTENTGELFF. CDR3 nucleotides: TGTGCCAGCTCACTGTTAACTGAGAACACCGGGGAGCTGTTTTTT.

V gene TRBV30 combines with J gene TRBJ1-5; 7 bases map to TRBD1. CDR1 and CDR2 from the germline V gene are GTSNPN and SVGIG (reference sequence). V shed 3 bases and J 4 bases; nucleotides not matched to a gene: 3. The CDR3 sequence is 13 residues long. The CDR3 sequence is CAWRTQGNQPQHF. The CDR3 nucleotides read TGTGCCTGGAGGACACAGGGGAATCAGCCCCAGCATTTT.

This chain links TRBV4-1 with TRBJ2-1; 9 nucleotides match TRBD2. The length of the CDR3 is 15 residues. Germline V CDR1 and CDR2: MGHRA, YSYEKL. With V trimmed by 1 base and J by 9 bases, 7 bases remained unmatched. The CDR3 protein is CASSQGGGGVGEQFF. DNA for the CDR3: TGCGCCAGCAGCCAAGGAGGCGGGGGGGTTGGTGAGCAGTTCTTC.

This chain links TRBV6-5 with TRBJ2-7; tentatively, D is TRBD1 (6 bases). CDR1 is MNHEY and CDR2 is SVGAGI in the germline V gene. Deletions cut 6 bases from V and 5 bases from J, with 17 bases between. The CDR3 has 14 amino acids. The CDR3, as DNA: TGTGCCAGCAGAAGCCCCACCCAGGGGAACGAGCAGTACTTC. Its translation: CASRSPTQGNEQYF.

The chain couples TRBV15 to TRBJ2-5; D remains unclear. V shed 2 bases and J shed 5 bases, with 18 bases lying between them. The CDR3 covers 16 residues. CDR1 and CDR2 from the germline V gene are LNHNV and YYDKDF (reference sequence). The CDR3, as DNA: TGTGCCACCAGCAGACCCGATATAGCACCGGTGGAGACCCAGTACTTC. Its protein is CATSRPDIAPVETQYF.

The chain couples TRBV13 to TRBJ2-1; TRBD2 is a possible D gene (5 bases). The CDR3 has 14 residues. V gave up 8 bases and J gave up 10 bases, with 21 bases separating them. Per the germline V gene, CDR1 is PRHDT and CDR2 is FYEKMQ (reference sequence). CDR3 residues: CASRRNRGGEEQFF. CDR3 nucleotide sequence: TGTGCCAGCCGGCGCAATCGGGGTGGAGAAGAGCAGTTCTTC.

The V call is TRBV5-1, the J call TRBJ2-1; D is perhaps TRBD2 (7 bases). The CDR3 is 16 residues long. Trimming took off 4 bases at V and 0 bases at J, with 14 bases between the two ends. Germline V CDR1 and CDR2: SGHRS, YFSETQ. CDR3 nucleotide sequence: TGCGCCAGCAGCCCGAGGGAGGGGGGCTCCTACAATGAGCAGTTCTTC. Its protein is CASSPREGGSYNEQFF.

The CDR3 DNA follows: TGTGCCAGCAGTGGGACCGGGACAGGGGACGAAAAACTGTTTTTT. Encoded protein: CASSGTGTGDEKLFF. The J gene is TRBJ1-4, the V gene TRBV28, with TRBD1 matching 10 bases. The ends lost 5 bases at V and 8 bases at J; junction bases unmatched: 8. Germline values: CDR1 MDHEN, CDR2 SYDVKM. The CDR3 is 15 amino acids.

The chain is built from TRBV6-5 and TRBJ2-7; 7 nucleotides agree with TRBD2. V lost 10 bases and J lost 7; bases outside the gene matches: 7. From germline, CDR1 is MNHEY and CDR2 SVGAGI. The CDR3 contains 11 residues. The chain's CDR3 is CATGGLGEQYF. The CDR3 region has the DNA TGTGCCACGGGAGGCCTCGGGGAGCAGTACTTC.

This chain uses TRBV27 with TRBJ1-5; 7 bases agree with TRBD1. CDR3 length: 14 amino acids. In germline, CDR1 is MNHEY, CDR2 SMNVEV (reference sequence). Germline trimming cut 2 bases from V and 4 bases from J; bases unmatched to any gene: 2. CDR3 protein: CASSLRQGNQPQHF. The CDR3 DNA sequence: TGTGCCAGCAGTTTAAGACAGGGAAATCAGCCCCAGCATTTT.

V is TRBV6-6 and J is TRBJ2-5, with D maybe TRBD2 (5 bases). Trimming cost V 6 bases and J 2 bases, with 19 bases left between them. CDR1 is MNHNY, CDR2 SVGAGI, per germline (reference sequence). CDR3 length equals 16 residues. The chain's CDR3 is CASSSLSGPTQETQYF. The DNA for the CDR3 is TGTGCCAGCAGCTCCCTGAGCGGTCCTACACAAGAGACCCAGTACTTC.

This clone appeared once. The V and J genes are TRBV5-1 and TRBJ2-7; 11 bases line up with TRBD1. V shed 4 bases, J shed 3 bases, and the junction held 6 bases outside the gene matches. This CDR3 is 15 amino acids long. Germline lookup yields CDR1 SGHRS and CDR2 YFSETQ. CDR3 protein: CASSVGQGAYYEQYF. CDR3 DNA: TGCGCCAGCAGCGTAGGACAGGGGGCCTACTACGAGCAGTACTTC.

The chain uses TRBV11-2 and TRBJ2-5; D gene ambiguous. The CDR3 is 11 residues long. Germline CDR1 SGHAT, CDR2 FQNNGV. V dropped 4 bases and J dropped 7 bases, with 7 bases sitting between them. The CDR3 sequence: CASSSLLTQYF. The CDR3 nucleotides read TGTGCCAGCAGCTCACTCCTGACCCAGTACTTC. Using reference TRBV11-2 and TRBJ2-5 for the parts outside the CDR3, the full variable domain is EAGVAQSPRYKIIEKRQSVAFWCNPISGHATLYWYQQILGQGPKLLIQFQNNGVVDDSQLPKDRFSAERLKGVDSTLKIQPAKLEDSAVYLCASSSLLTQYFGPGTRLLVL.

The chain links TRBV9 to TRBJ2-5, with D possibly TRBD2 on 6 matching bases. V was cut by 4 bases and J by 2 bases, with 12 bases left in between. Looked up from germline, CDR1 is SGDLS and CDR2 is YYNGEE. CDR3 length: 14 amino acids. The CDR3, as DNA: TGTGCCAGCAGCCCCTCTAGCGCTCAAGAGACCCAGTACTTC. It translates to CASSPSSAQETQYF.

The CDR3, as DNA: TGCGCCAGCAGCCAAACAGGGTCGGAGACCCAGTACTTC. Its translation is CASSQTGSETQYF. The rearrangement joins TRBV4-1 to TRBJ2-5; perhaps TRBD1 as D (6 bases). The V gene's germline CDR1 is MGHRA and CDR2 YSYEKL. V lost 2 bases, J lost 5 bases, and 9 bases lay in between. CDR3 size: 13 residues.

This chain joins TRBV6-1 and TRBJ2-3, with 8 bases aligning to TRBD2. Germline lookup yields CDR1 MNHNS and CDR2 SASEGT. Trimming at V came to 4 bases and at J to 2 bases, leaving 11 bases not matched to a gene. The CDR3 extends over 17 amino acids. In DNA form, the CDR3 reads TGTGCCAGCAGTGGGCTCTTTAGCGGGGCGTACACAGATACGCAGTATTTT. Translated, it gives CASSGLFSGAYTDTQYF.